The entry that follows covers one TCR beta chain sequence. The target antigen is unknown. The V and J ends lost 2 bases and 5 bases respectively, with 13 bases between them. Germline loops: CDR1 MNHNS, CDR2 SASEGT. This CDR3 has 15 residues. This sample was included in a study of shared clonotypes between healthy human individuals. Sequencing used immunoSEQ multiplex PCR; TCRdb keeps in-frame clones, though not all of them. The table records hundreds of thousands of clones, roughly 70% of them present only once. Study-wide findings and caveats: Collection of samples was limited to blood; tissue repertoires likely differ. Shared clonotypes across all four donors exceeded non-shared ones in generation probability. Clonotypes that were shared across several donors made up 4% to 6% of naive CD4 clonotypes.

V is TRBV6-1 and J is TRBJ2-1; D unresolved. Sequences were obtained from memory CD4+ T cells sorted from blood. Noted subset: CD45RA-negative fraction. The clonotype originates from a young woman in good health. CDR3 in DNA: TGTGCCAGCAGTGAAAAGGTACGGGCAGACAATGAGCAGTTCTTC. It translates to CASSEKVRADNEQFF.